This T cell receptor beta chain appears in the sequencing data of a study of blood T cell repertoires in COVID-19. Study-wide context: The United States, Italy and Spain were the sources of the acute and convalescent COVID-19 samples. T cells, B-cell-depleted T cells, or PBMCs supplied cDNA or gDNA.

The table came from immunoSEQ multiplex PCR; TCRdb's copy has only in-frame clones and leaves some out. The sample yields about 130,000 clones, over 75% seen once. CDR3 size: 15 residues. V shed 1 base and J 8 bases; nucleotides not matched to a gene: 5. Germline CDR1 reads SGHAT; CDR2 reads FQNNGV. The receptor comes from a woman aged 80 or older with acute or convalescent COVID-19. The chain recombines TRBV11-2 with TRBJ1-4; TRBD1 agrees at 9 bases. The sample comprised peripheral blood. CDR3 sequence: CASSLVDRGVEKLFF. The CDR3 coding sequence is TGTGCCAGCAGCTTAGTGGACAGGGGAGTGGAAAAACTGTTTTTT.